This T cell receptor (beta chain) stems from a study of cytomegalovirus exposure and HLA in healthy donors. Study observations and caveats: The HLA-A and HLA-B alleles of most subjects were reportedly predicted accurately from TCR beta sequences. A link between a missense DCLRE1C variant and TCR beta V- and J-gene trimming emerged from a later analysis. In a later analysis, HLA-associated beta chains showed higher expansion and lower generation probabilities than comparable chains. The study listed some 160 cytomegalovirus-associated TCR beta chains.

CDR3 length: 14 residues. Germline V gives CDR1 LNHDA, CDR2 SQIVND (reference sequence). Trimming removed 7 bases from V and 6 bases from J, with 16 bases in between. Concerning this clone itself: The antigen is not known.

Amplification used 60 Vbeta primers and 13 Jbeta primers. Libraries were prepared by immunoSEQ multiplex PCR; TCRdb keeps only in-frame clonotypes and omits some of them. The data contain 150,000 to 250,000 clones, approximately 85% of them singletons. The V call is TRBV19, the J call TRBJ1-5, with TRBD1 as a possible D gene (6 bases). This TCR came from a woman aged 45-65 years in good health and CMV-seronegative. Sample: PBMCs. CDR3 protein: CASTDRRRFQPQHF. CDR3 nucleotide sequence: TGTGCCAGTACAGACAGGAGGCGCTTTCAGCCCCAGCATTTT.